These 4 T cell receptor beta chains were sequenced from one sample in a study of blood T cell repertoires in COVID-19. The data were produced by immunoSEQ multiplex PCR, yet TCRdb's version contains in-frame clones alone and is incomplete. Of approximately 230,000 clones listed, around 89% are singletons. Sequencing was carried out using PBMCs or T cells enriched from blood (not recorded which). The receptors originated from a woman aged 25 to 39 who had recovered from COVID-19.

This clone was counted between two and nine times. The chain carries TRBV7-2 and TRBJ1-1; TRBD1 matches 9 bases. Germline assignment: CDR1 SGHTA and CDR2 FQGNSA. V lost 3 bases, J lost 0 bases, and 2 bases stayed unmatched. The length of the CDR3 is 15 residues. The CDR3 DNA reads as TGTGCCAGCAGCTTTGGACAGGGGTTGAACACTGAAGCTTTCTTT. It encodes CASSFGQGLNTEAFF.

This clone has just a few counts. This sequence joins TRBV27 and TRBJ1-2, with D possibly TRBD1 on 5 matching bases. CDR1 is MNHEY, CDR2 SMNVEV, per germline (reference sequence). The V end lost 3 bases, the J end lost 1 base, and 12 bases lay between the germline ends. This CDR3 comprises 15 residues. DNA for the CDR3: TGTGCCAGCAGTTTGGGGCAGGGACTTAACTATGGCTACACCTTC. Its translation: CASSLGQGLNYGYTF.

This clone occurred once. The J gene is TRBJ1-3, the V gene TRBV5-4; D remains unclear. The CDR3 runs to 15 residues. V shed 2 bases and J shed 0 bases, with 9 bases lying between them. The germline V gene has CDR1 SGHNT and CDR2 YYREEE (reference sequence). Here the CDR3 reads CASSLTGISGNTIYF. CDR3 DNA sequence: TGTGCCAGCAGCTTAACGGGAATCTCTGGAAACACCATATATTTT.

The table lists this clone with a count of one. The V call is TRBV5-1, the J call TRBJ1-1; D gene uncertain. CDR1 SGHRS and CDR2 YFSETQ come from the germline V gene. Between the trimmed V and J ends, which lost 0 bases and 3 bases, there was a span of 6 bases. This CDR3 is 13 amino acids long. CDR3 amino acids: CASSLESDTEAFF. Written as DNA, the CDR3 is TGCGCCAGCAGCTTGGAGTCGGACACTGAAGCTTTCTTT.